Following are 16 T cell receptor beta chains from one sample sequenced in a study of CD8+ T cells in alopecia areata. Sequencing templates came from extracted RNA that was reverse transcribed into cDNA. Profiled with immunoSEQ multiplex PCR; TCRdb holds only in-frame clones, not every one. Of around 150,000 clones listed, roughly 50% are singletons. The sample taken for sequencing was CD4+ T cells sorted from blood. These receptors were taken from a human donor in good health.

The rearrangement uses TRBV9 and TRBJ2-2; D may be TRBD2 (6 bases). V was pared by 0 bases and J by 1 base, with 7 bases between. Germline V CDR1 and CDR2: SGDLS, YYNGEE. The CDR3 contains 15 residues. This chain's CDR3 is CASSVAGVNTGELFF. The CDR3 DNA is TGTGCCAGCAGCGTAGCGGGGGTGAACACCGGGGAGCTGTTTTTT.

V gene TRBV7-9 combines with J gene TRBJ1-2; no clear D gene. Per the germline V gene, CDR1 is SEHNR and CDR2 is FQNEAQ (reference sequence). The CDR3 contains 13 residues. Between the trimmed V and J ends, which lost 5 bases and 0 bases, there was a span of 7 bases. CDR3 sequence (DNA): TGTGCCAGCAGCCTGACACCTAACTATGGCTACACCTTC. It specifies CASSLTPNYGYTF. Based on the CDR3 plus reference TRBV7-9 and TRBJ1-2, the full variable domain is DTGVSQNPRHKITKRGQNVTFRCDPISEHNRLYWYRQTLGQGPEFLTYFQNEAQLEKSRLLSDRFSAERPKGSFSTLEIQRTEQGDSAMYLCASSLTPNYGYTFGSGTRLTVV.

This clone has a handful of counts. This chain links TRBV27 with TRBJ2-7, with TRBD2 as a possible D gene (5 bases). The CDR3 contains 12 residues. In germline, CDR1 is MNHEY, CDR2 SMNVEV (reference sequence). The germline V and J ends were trimmed by 7 bases and 0 bases, with 7 bases remaining between them. CDR3 nucleotide sequence: TGTGCCAGCACCGGGAACTCCTACGAGCAGTACTTC. Encoded protein: CASTGNSYEQYF.

This chain connects TRBV29-1 to TRBJ2-1, with D possibly TRBD2 on 6 matching bases. The germline gives CDR1 SQVTM, CDR2 ANQGSEA. This CDR3 has 16 amino acids. Trimming shortened V by 4 bases and J by 6 bases, and 22 bases separated the two germline ends. Here the CDR3 reads CSVGGVWLGPGNEQFF. CDR3 in DNA: TGCAGCGTTGGGGGGGTCTGGCTCGGACCGGGCAATGAGCAGTTCTTC.

This clone was observed once. V is TRBV9 and J is TRBJ2-5; D unresolved. CDR1 and CDR2 from the germline V gene are SGDLS and YYNGEE. Trimming left V 7 bases short and J 5 bases short, with 9 bases between. The CDR3 is made up of 11 amino acids. Written as DNA, the CDR3 is TGTGCCAGCGATAGGCACGAGACCCAGTACTTC. It specifies CASDRHETQYF. The complete variable domain, with remaining parts taken from reference TRBV9 and TRBJ2-5, reads DSGVTQTPKHLITATGQRVTLRCSPRSGDLSVYWYQQSLDQGLQFLIQYYNGEERAKGNILERFSAQQFPDLHSELNLSSLELGDSALYFCASDRHETQYFGPGTRLLVL.

The chain uses TRBV14 and TRBJ2-6, with D possibly matching TRBD1 (6 bases). CDR1 is SGHDN and CDR2 is FVKESK in the germline V gene. V was clipped by 4 bases and J by 1 base, with 14 bases between them. The CDR3 runs to 17 residues. The CDR3, as DNA: TGTGCCAGCAGCCGCGGACAGTCCCATTCTGGGGCCAACGTCCTGACTTTC. Its protein product is CASSRGQSHSGANVLTF.

V and J are TRBV18 and TRBJ2-3, with TRBD2 identical over 8 bases. V lost 1 base, J lost 2 bases, and 5 bases stayed unmatched. CDR1 is KGHSH and CDR2 is LQKENI in the germline V gene. The CDR3 has 16 amino acids. CDR3 coding DNA: TGTGCCAGCTCACCACGGATAGCGGGGAACACAGATACGCAGTATTTT. Residues: CASSPRIAGNTDTQYF.

The V gene is TRBV25-1, the J gene TRBJ2-6, with D unresolved. Germline loops: CDR1 MGHDK, CDR2 SYGVNS. The CDR3 extends over 13 amino acids. Trimming removed 5 bases from V and 0 bases from J, with 2 bases in between. CDR3 sequence: CASSSSGANVLTF. For the CDR3, the DNA is TGTGCCAGCAGTAGCTCTGGGGCCAACGTCCTGACTTTC.

This clone was detected only a few times. This chain uses TRBV13 with TRBJ1-3; D is unclear. The germline CDR1 and CDR2 sequences are PRHDT and FYEKMQ (reference sequence). The CDR3 runs 16 residues. Between the trimmed V and J ends, which lost 4 bases and 0 bases, there was a span of 13 bases. Here the CDR3 reads CASSSSPGSSGNTIYF. CDR3 in DNA: TGTGCCAGCAGCTCTAGTCCAGGTAGCTCTGGAAACACCATATATTTT.

The chain joins TRBV7-2 to TRBJ2-1, with 9 bases fitting TRBD2. The germline V gene has CDR1 SGHTA and CDR2 FQGNSA. V lost 4 bases and J lost 0; bases outside the gene matches: 4. This CDR3 has 16 residues. CDR3 loop: CASSYHSGSSYNEQFF. The DNA for the CDR3 is TGTGCCAGCAGCTACCATAGCGGGAGCTCCTACAATGAGCAGTTCTTC.

This chain uses TRBV9 with TRBJ1-3; possibly TRBD1 for D (5 bases). Trimming took off 1 base at V and 4 bases at J, with 12 bases between the two ends. The CDR3 loop spans 15 amino acids. Germline CDR1 is SGDLS and CDR2 is YYNGEE. Written as DNA, the CDR3 is TGTGCCAGCAGCGTACGGGACGCCGTGGGAAACACCATATATTTT. Translation gives CASSVRDAVGNTIYF.

This rearrangement joins TRBV29-1 to TRBJ2-5, with 7 bases identical to TRBD2. V shed 7 bases and J 1 base; nucleotides not matched to a gene: 12. CDR3 length: 15 amino acids. Germline CDR1 SQVTM, CDR2 ANQGSEA. CDR3: CSAYGLGRAQETQYF. The CDR3 DNA reads TGCAGCGCCTACGGACTTGGGAGGGCCCAAGAGACCCAGTACTTC.

This chain uses TRBV2 with TRBJ2-5, with 7 nucleotides matching TRBD1. The CDR3 spans 15 residues. The germline V gene has CDR1 SNHLY and CDR2 FYNNEI. The V segment lost 5 bases and the J segment 5 bases; nucleotides outside the gene matches: 11. The CDR3 here is CASSPGTGVIETQYF. CDR3 nucleotides: TGTGCCAGCAGTCCCGGCACAGGGGTCATCGAGACCCAGTACTTC.

J is TRBJ2-3 and V is TRBV4-2, with unresolved D. The V gene's germline CDR1 is LGHNA and CDR2 YNFKEQ. The CDR3 is 16 residues long. Between the trimmed V and J ends, which lost 0 bases and 6 bases, there was a span of 16 bases. DNA of the CDR3: TGTGCCAGCAGCCAAGATATGGATAACCCTACGGATACGCAGTATTTT. The encoded protein is CASSQDMDNPTDTQYF.

This sequence joins TRBV5-1 and TRBJ2-5, with 7 positions matching TRBD1. V gave up 0 bases and J gave up 4 bases; unmatched junction bases: 9. In germline, CDR1 is SGHRS, CDR2 YFSETQ. CDR3 length: 16 residues. CDR3 sequence (DNA): TGCGCCAGCAGCTTGGCTAGCCGGACAGGAGGAGAGACCCAGTACTTC. It encodes CASSLASRTGGETQYF.

This clone was recorded once. The chain combines TRBV19 with TRBJ2-5; a possible D gene is TRBD2 (5 bases). Trimming took 9 bases from V and 1 from J, leaving 15 bases between them. The CDR3 spans 14 residues. CDR1 and CDR2 from the germline V gene are LNHDA and SQIVND (reference sequence). The CDR3 DNA sequence: TGTGCCAGCAAGGAGTTAGGAGGCCAAGAGACCCAGTACTTC. Translation: CASKELGGQETQYF.